These T cell receptor beta chains were read from a single sample in a study of blood T cell repertoires in COVID-19. The protocol was immunoSEQ multiplex PCR, while the TCRdb copy is restricted to in-frame clones and leaves out a portion. The profile shows over 150,000 clones, 83% of them singletons. Sequencing input: peripheral blood. These receptors were collected from a woman over 75 with acute or convalescent COVID-19. The CDR3 runs from the conserved cysteine through the conserved F or W. Each record gives: CDR3 protein, CDR3 DNA, D gene, V gene, clone size, J gene. The D gene is left open where the match is weak. Some rows mark clone size as missing; the rest say once, few, many or name a class of expanded clone.

cdr3_aa: CASSRRDRGRIPANYGYTF; cdr3_nt: TGTGCCAGCAGTCGCCGGGACAGGGGGCGAATCCCAGCTAACTATGGCTACACCTTC; d_call: TRBD1; v_call: TRBV6-6; clone_size: NA; j_call: TRBJ1-2
cdr3_aa: CASRHSASRLEEYF; cdr3_nt: TGTGCCAGCAGACACTCAGCGTCAAGGTTGGAGGAGTACTTC; d_call: NA; v_call: TRBV6-5; clone_size: NA; j_call: TRBJ2-7
cdr3_aa: CASSQSGYRGLSGYTF; cdr3_nt: TGTGCCAGCAGTCAAAGCGGGTACAGGGGGCTCTCTGGCTACACCTTC; d_call: TRBD1; v_call: TRBV5-5; clone_size: NA; j_call: TRBJ1-2
cdr3_aa: CASRTSGVSYEQYF; cdr3_nt: TGTGCCAGCAGGACTAGCGGGGTCTCCTACGAGCAGTACTTC; d_call: TRBD2; v_call: TRBV27; clone_size: NA; j_call: TRBJ2-7
cdr3_aa: CASSENRPGVGYTF; cdr3_nt: TGTGCCAGCAGTGAAAACCGTCCGGGTGTCGGCTACACCTTC; d_call: NA; v_call: TRBV3-1/TRBV3-2; clone_size: NA; j_call: TRBJ1-2
cdr3_aa: CASSLTGRAGELFF; cdr3_nt: TGTGCCAGTAGTCTAACAGGGAGGGCCGGGGAGCTGTTTTTT; d_call: NA; v_call: TRBV19; clone_size: NA; j_call: TRBJ2-2
cdr3_aa: CASSHEARKTEAFF; cdr3_nt: TGTGCCAGCAGCCACGAGGCGAGGAAAACTGAAGCTTTCTTT; d_call: NA; v_call: TRBV6-5; clone_size: NA; j_call: TRBJ1-1
cdr3_aa: CAWSGDTNTEAFF; cdr3_nt: TGTGCCTGGAGTGGAGATACGAACACTGAAGCTTTCTTT; d_call: NA; v_call: TRBV30; clone_size: NA; j_call: TRBJ1-1
cdr3_aa: CASSLEVLQGPSKAFF; cdr3_nt: TGCGCCAGCAGCTTGGAAGTCCTCCAGGGCCCATCTAAGGCTTTCTTT; d_call: NA; v_call: TRBV5-1; clone_size: NA; j_call: TRBJ1-1
cdr3_aa: CASSIAGIPSTTKGYTF; cdr3_nt: TGTGCCAGTAGTATAGCCGGGATCCCCTCCACAACGAAGGGCTACACCTTC; d_call: NA; v_call: TRBV19; clone_size: NA; j_call: TRBJ1-2
cdr3_aa: CASSLLVGEKLFF; cdr3_nt: TGTGCCAGCAGCCTCCTCGTGGGCGAAAAACTGTTTTTT; d_call: NA; v_call: TRBV27; clone_size: NA; j_call: TRBJ1-4
cdr3_aa: CASSSPGQTNTEAFF; cdr3_nt: TGTGCCAGTAGTTCTCCCGGACAGACGAACACTGAAGCTTTCTTT; d_call: NA; v_call: TRBV19; clone_size: NA; j_call: TRBJ1-1
cdr3_aa: CASSLAAGQNYEQYF; cdr3_nt: TGTGCCAGCAGCTTAGCGGCGGGACAGAATTACGAGCAGTACTTC; d_call: NA; v_call: TRBV7-8; clone_size: NA; j_call: TRBJ2-7
cdr3_aa: CASSRSRGQETQYF; cdr3_nt: TGTGCCAGCAGTCGGTCCCGGGGGCAAGAGACCCAGTACTTC; d_call: NA; v_call: TRBV6-5; clone_size: NA; j_call: TRBJ2-5
cdr3_aa: CASSPRQGRGYEQYF; cdr3_nt: TGTGCCAGCAGTCCGAGACAGGGGAGAGGCTACGAGCAGTACTTC; d_call: TRBD1; v_call: TRBV7-8; clone_size: once; j_call: TRBJ2-7
cdr3_aa: CAWTSDSNTEAFF; cdr3_nt: TGTGCCTGGACCTCAGACTCGAACACTGAAGCTTTCTTT; d_call: NA; v_call: TRBV30; clone_size: once; j_call: TRBJ1-1
cdr3_aa: CAWTGGPNTGELFF; cdr3_nt: TGTGCCTGGACAGGGGGGCCGAACACCGGGGAGCTGTTTTTT; d_call: NA; v_call: TRBV30; clone_size: NA; j_call: TRBJ2-2
cdr3_aa: CASSLSGARDEKLFF; cdr3_nt: TGCGCCAGCAGCCTGAGCGGGGCAAGGGATGAAAAACTGTTTTTT; d_call: NA; v_call: TRBV5-1; clone_size: NA; j_call: TRBJ1-4
cdr3_aa: CASSLGETGAYHF; cdr3_nt: TGTGCCAGCAGCTTGGGTGAGACAGGCGCTTACCACTTT; d_call: NA; v_call: TRBV7-9; clone_size: NA; j_call: TRBJ1-6
cdr3_aa: CASKDRAGRNTIYF; cdr3_nt: TGTGCCAGCAAAGACAGGGCGGGAAGAAACACCATATATTTT; d_call: TRBD1; v_call: TRBV6-6; clone_size: NA; j_call: TRBJ1-3
cdr3_aa: CATTDRANEQFF; cdr3_nt: TGTGCCACAACGGACAGGGCCAATGAGCAGTTCTTC; d_call: TRBD1; v_call: TRBV10-3; clone_size: once; j_call: TRBJ2-1
cdr3_aa: CASSFGTALSGNTIYF; cdr3_nt: TGTGCCAGCAGCTTCGGGACAGCTCTTTCTGGAAACACCATATATTTT; d_call: TRBD1; v_call: TRBV7-2; clone_size: NA; j_call: TRBJ1-3
cdr3_aa: CAWSERTGWTDTQYF; cdr3_nt: TGTGCCTGGAGCGAACGGACAGGGTGGACAGATACGCAGTATTTT; d_call: TRBD1; v_call: TRBV30; clone_size: NA; j_call: TRBJ2-3
cdr3_aa: CASSLDHRRGGTQYF; cdr3_nt: TGTGCCAGCAGCTTAGATCACAGAAGGGGCGGTACGCAGTATTTT; d_call: NA; v_call: TRBV7-2; clone_size: NA; j_call: TRBJ2-3
cdr3_aa: CASSLDLGGTEAFF; cdr3_nt: TGTGCCAGCAGCCTCGACTTAGGGGGCACTGAAGCTTTCTTT; d_call: NA; v_call: TRBV4-2; clone_size: NA; j_call: TRBJ1-1
cdr3_aa: CASSQLRRAEQYF; cdr3_nt: TGTGCCAGCAGTCAACTCCGGAGGGCCGAGCAGTACTTC; d_call: NA; v_call: TRBV6-2/TRBV6-3; clone_size: NA; j_call: TRBJ2-7
cdr3_aa: CASSPTTANTGELFF; cdr3_nt: TGTGCCAGCTCACCGACTACGGCGAACACCGGGGAGCTGTTTTTT; d_call: NA; v_call: TRBV18; clone_size: NA; j_call: TRBJ2-2
cdr3_aa: CASSQESRLAEPDQETQYF; cdr3_nt: TGTGCCAGCAGCCAAGAAAGTAGACTAGCGGAGCCCGACCAAGAGACCCAGTACTTC; d_call: TRBD2; v_call: TRBV3-1/TRBV3-2; clone_size: few; j_call: TRBJ2-5
cdr3_aa: CAWRPGLGLYNEQFF; cdr3_nt: TGTGCCTGGAGGCCGGGACTAGGGTTATACAATGAGCAGTTCTTC; d_call: TRBD2; v_call: TRBV30; clone_size: once; j_call: TRBJ2-1
cdr3_aa: CASSLFGYNNEQFF; cdr3_nt: TGTGCCAGCAGCTTATTTGGTTACAACAATGAGCAGTTCTTC; d_call: NA; v_call: TRBV7-6; clone_size: once; j_call: TRBJ2-1
cdr3_aa: CASSPLISVSGNTIYF; cdr3_nt: TGTGCCAGCTCACCACTGATCTCAGTCTCTGGAAACACCATATATTTT; d_call: NA; v_call: TRBV18; clone_size: NA; j_call: TRBJ1-3
cdr3_aa: CASSLALGSSYNEQFF; cdr3_nt: TGTGCCAGCAGTTTAGCCCTGGGCAGCTCCTACAATGAGCAGTTCTTC; d_call: NA; v_call: TRBV27; clone_size: NA; j_call: TRBJ2-1
cdr3_aa: CASSVNPWADNEKLFF; cdr3_nt: TGTGCCAGCAGCGTTAACCCATGGGCAGATAATGAAAAACTGTTTTTT; d_call: NA; v_call: TRBV9; clone_size: few; j_call: TRBJ1-4
cdr3_aa: CASSPRTGGSYNSPLHF; cdr3_nt: TGTGCCAGCTCACCACGCACGGGGGGCTCCTATAATTCACCCCTCCACTTT; d_call: NA; v_call: TRBV18; clone_size: NA; j_call: TRBJ1-6
cdr3_aa: CASSLAQGGRGTEAFF; cdr3_nt: TGCGCCAGCAGCTTGGCCCAAGGGGGCCGAGGTACTGAAGCTTTCTTT; d_call: TRBD1; v_call: TRBV5-1; clone_size: once; j_call: TRBJ1-1
cdr3_aa: CASRTPWRGPSTDTQYF; cdr3_nt: TGTGCCAGCAGGACCCCTTGGCGGGGTCCTAGCACAGATACGCAGTATTTT; d_call: NA; v_call: TRBV11-2; clone_size: NA; j_call: TRBJ2-3
cdr3_aa: CASSLQGAADTQYF; cdr3_nt: TGCGCCAGCAGCCTACAGGGGGCCGCAGATACGCAGTATTTT; d_call: TRBD1; v_call: TRBV5-1; clone_size: NA; j_call: TRBJ2-3
cdr3_aa: CSDAGGQETQYF; cdr3_nt: TGCAGCGACGCGGGGGGCCAAGAGACCCAGTACTTC; d_call: TRBD2; v_call: TRBV29-1; clone_size: few; j_call: TRBJ2-5
cdr3_aa: CASSLGGTGGWETQYF; cdr3_nt: TGTGCCAGCAGCTTGGGTGGGACAGGGGGCTGGGAGACCCAGTACTTC; d_call: TRBD1; v_call: TRBV5-4; clone_size: NA; j_call: TRBJ2-5
cdr3_aa: CATSRVTANTEAFF; cdr3_nt: TGTGCCACCAGCAGGGTGACAGCCAACACTGAAGCTTTCTTT; d_call: NA; v_call: TRBV15; clone_size: NA; j_call: TRBJ1-1
cdr3_aa: CASLPGQGHEKLFF; cdr3_nt: TGTGCCAGCCTTCCGGGACAGGGCCATGAAAAACTGTTTTTT; d_call: TRBD1; v_call: TRBV28; clone_size: NA; j_call: TRBJ1-4
cdr3_aa: CASSKVPDRVNQPQHF; cdr3_nt: TGTGCCAGCAGCAAAGTCCCGGACAGAGTCAATCAGCCCCAGCATTTT; d_call: NA; v_call: TRBV21-1; clone_size: NA; j_call: TRBJ1-5